A selection of T cell receptor beta chains follows, all from one sample in a study of blood T cell repertoires in COVID-19. Profiling relied on immunoSEQ multiplex PCR, and the TCRdb table lists in-frame clones only, not all of them. Here the sample spans about 64,000 clones, roughly 85% being singletons. The sample comprised peripheral blood. The receptors were gathered from an older woman with COVID-19, enrolled during active disease. Both conserved end residues are part of each CDR3. The order of the fields is J gene, clone size, CDR3 length, V gene, D gene, CDR3 DNA, CDR3 protein. D genes are given only for firm matches. Expanded clones are given a class, and other clones once, few, many or no size at all.

j_gene: TRBJ2-1
abundance: -
len: 12
v_gene: TRBV7-9
d_gene: -
CDR3nt: TGTGCCAGCAGCTTGGGAGTAGGCGAGCAGTTCTTC
CDR3aa: CASSLGVGEQFF

j_gene: TRBJ2-1
abundance: once
len: 15
v_gene: TRBV7-6
d_gene: -
CDR3nt: TGTGCCAGCAGCCGTCAGGGGAGCTCCTACAATGAGCAGTTCTTC
CDR3aa: CASSRQGSSYNEQFF

j_gene: TRBJ1-1
abundance: -
len: 14
v_gene: TRBV6-2/TRBV6-3
d_gene: TRBD1
CDR3nt: TGTGCCAGCAGTACCTCGGACAGGAGGGGCGAAGCTTTCTTT
CDR3aa: CASSTSDRRGEAFF

j_gene: TRBJ2-7
abundance: once
len: 12
v_gene: TRBV27
d_gene: -
CDR3nt: TGTGCCAGCAGTTTAGATCTACGGGAGCAGTACTTC
CDR3aa: CASSLDLREQYF

j_gene: TRBJ2-7
abundance: -
len: 15
v_gene: TRBV5-4
d_gene: TRBD2
CDR3nt: TGTGCCAGCAGCCGACCTAGCGGGAGCTCCTACGAGCAGTACTTC
CDR3aa: CASSRPSGSSYEQYF

j_gene: TRBJ2-1
abundance: -
len: 15
v_gene: TRBV10-1
d_gene: TRBD1
CDR3nt: TGCGCCAGCAGCAACGGACAGGGGGGGTCCCCTGAGCAGTTCTTC
CDR3aa: CASSNGQGGSPEQFF

j_gene: TRBJ1-2
abundance: -
len: 16
v_gene: TRBV5-5
d_gene: -
CDR3nt: TGTGCCAGCAGCTTGGGACAGAGCTCCCTTAACTATGGCTACACCTTC
CDR3aa: CASSLGQSSLNYGYTF

j_gene: TRBJ2-7
abundance: few
len: 13
v_gene: TRBV10-1
d_gene: -
CDR3nt: TGCGCCAGCAGTGAGTCTCTCGCGGACGAGCAGTACTTC
CDR3aa: CASSESLADEQYF

j_gene: TRBJ1-5
abundance: -
len: 15
v_gene: TRBV2
d_gene: TRBD1
CDR3nt: TGTGCCAGCAGTGGGGACAGTCTTGCGAATCAGCCCCAGCATTTT
CDR3aa: CASSGDSLANQPQHF

j_gene: TRBJ1-4
abundance: -
len: 15
v_gene: TRBV30
d_gene: TRBD1
CDR3nt: TGTGCCTGGAGTCCCCCAGGGGGCGTAGATGAAAAACTGTTTTTT
CDR3aa: CAWSPPGGVDEKLFF

j_gene: TRBJ2-3
abundance: -
len: 14
v_gene: TRBV7-2
d_gene: -
CDR3nt: TGTGCCAGCAGCCCTCCGGCAGGTCCAGATACGCAGTATTTT
CDR3aa: CASSPPAGPDTQYF

j_gene: TRBJ2-3
abundance: -
len: 16
v_gene: TRBV5-1
d_gene: -
CDR3nt: TGCGCCAGCAGCCCCCACCAGGGTGCGAGCACAGATACGCAGTATTTT
CDR3aa: CASSPHQGASTDTQYF

j_gene: TRBJ2-1
abundance: -
len: 15
v_gene: TRBV27
d_gene: -
CDR3nt: TGTGCCAGCAGTTCACAGGGTACCTCCTACAATGAGCAGTTCTTC
CDR3aa: CASSSQGTSYNEQFF

j_gene: TRBJ1-2
abundance: -
len: 14
v_gene: TRBV18
d_gene: TRBD1
CDR3nt: TGTGCCGACTCCAGGACAGGGGAATCTTATGGCTACACCTTC
CDR3aa: CADSRTGESYGYTF

j_gene: TRBJ1-2
abundance: once
len: 16
v_gene: TRBV7-2
d_gene: TRBD1
CDR3nt: TGTGCCAGCAGCCCCATCCTCCCGGGACAGGGTGGTGGCTACACCTTC
CDR3aa: CASSPILPGQGGGYTF

j_gene: TRBJ2-4
abundance: -
len: 14
v_gene: TRBV6-5
d_gene: -
CDR3nt: TGTGCCAGCCACAGTTTTTTAGCCAAAAACATTCAGTACTTC
CDR3aa: CASHSFLAKNIQYF

j_gene: TRBJ2-7
abundance: -
len: 15
v_gene: TRBV28
d_gene: TRBD2
CDR3nt: TGTGCCAGCAGTTCTCCCGGGACTAGCGACTACGAGCAGTACTTC
CDR3aa: CASSSPGTSDYEQYF

j_gene: TRBJ1-2
abundance: -
len: 16
v_gene: TRBV10-1
d_gene: -
CDR3nt: TGCGCCAGCAGTGAGTCAAGACAGGCGTTCAACTATGGCTACACCTTC
CDR3aa: CASSESRQAFNYGYTF

j_gene: TRBJ1-2
abundance: -
len: 13
v_gene: TRBV27
d_gene: -
CDR3nt: TGTGCCAGCACCGGGCCCCGGGGGGGTGGCTACACCTTC
CDR3aa: CASTGPRGGGYTF

j_gene: TRBJ2-1
abundance: -
len: 16
v_gene: TRBV5-5
d_gene: -
CDR3nt: TGTGCCAGCAGCCCAGAGGGCGGACCCTCCTACAATGAGCAGTTCTTC
CDR3aa: CASSPEGGPSYNEQFF

j_gene: TRBJ2-7
abundance: -
len: 12
v_gene: TRBV29-1
d_gene: -
CDR3nt: TGCAGCGTTGCGTGGGCCCCTGAGGAGCAGTACTTC
CDR3aa: CSVAWAPEEQYF

j_gene: TRBJ1-3
abundance: -
len: 13
v_gene: TRBV5-6
d_gene: -
CDR3nt: TGTGCCAGCAGCTTGTATCCTGGAAACACCATATATTTT
CDR3aa: CASSLYPGNTIYF

j_gene: TRBJ2-7
abundance: once
len: 15
v_gene: TRBV19
d_gene: -
CDR3nt: TGTGCCAGTAGTATTTTACTAGCTCCCTCCTACGAGCAGTACTTC
CDR3aa: CASSILLAPSYEQYF

j_gene: TRBJ2-7
abundance: -
len: 16
v_gene: TRBV28
d_gene: -
CDR3nt: TGTGCCAGCAGTTTACCAGGCCGCCCCCAGTCCGGCGAGCAGTACTTC
CDR3aa: CASSLPGRPQSGEQYF

j_gene: TRBJ2-1
abundance: -
len: 13
v_gene: TRBV29-1
d_gene: -
CDR3nt: TGCAGCCTCTGGGATCGGGGCTACAATGAGCAGTTCTTC
CDR3aa: CSLWDRGYNEQFF

j_gene: TRBJ1-2
abundance: -
len: 13
v_gene: TRBV6-1
d_gene: TRBD1
CDR3nt: TGTGCCAGCAGTGAAACAGGGGGCGATGGCTACACCTTC
CDR3aa: CASSETGGDGYTF

j_gene: TRBJ1-2
abundance: -
len: 16
v_gene: TRBV29-1
d_gene: TRBD1
CDR3nt: TGCAGCGTTGCCGGAGGGACAGAGATTTCCCACTATGGCTACACCTTC
CDR3aa: CSVAGGTEISHYGYTF